This T cell receptor beta chain was documented in a study of T cell repertoires in cytomegalovirus infection. Study as a whole: Indications came from public TCR beta signatures; they pointed to CMV infection and to a matching HLA type.

The ends lost 0 bases at V and 7 bases at J; junction bases unmatched: 9. Per germline, CDR1 MNHEY and CDR2 SVGAGI. The CDR3 runs to 16 residues. MiXCR, run by TCRdb on the reads, gives a single entry per CDR3 protein. The sample has almost 550,000 distinct CDR3 sequences, 16% seen once; the top ten hold roughly a quarter. Study findings and constraints: The cumulative frequency of public TCR beta families distinguished individuals who carried CMV together with the relevant HLA. Dominating the ex vivo response were TCR beta clonotypes that were CMV-specific and HLA-C-restricted.

Points on this clonotype: What it binds is not known.

Sequencing input: CD8+ T cells from PBMCs. This receptor was obtained from a human donor in good health (CMV status not recorded). Some clones in this sample may be carry-over from other donors' samples. The V and J genes are TRBV6-5 and TRBJ2-7; 10 bases line up with TRBD2. The CDR3 DNA sequence: TGTGCCAGCAGTTACTCGGGAGCGGGAGGGCCGGATGAGCAGTACTTC. Its translation: CASSYSGAGGPDEQYF.